Following are 14 T cell receptor beta chains from one sample sequenced in a study of blood T cell repertoires in COVID-19. The data were produced by immunoSEQ multiplex PCR, yet TCRdb's version contains in-frame clones alone and is incomplete. The sample lists roughly 40,000 clones, almost 90% seen once, with around 10% in the top ten. The specimen was peripheral blood. The receptors originated from an older man with acute or convalescent COVID-19.

This chain joins TRBV2 and TRBJ2-6; D is perhaps TRBD1 (5 bases). V gave up 7 bases and J gave up 0 bases, with 16 bases separating them. Germline-derived CDR1 and CDR2 are SNHLY and FYNNEI. The CDR3 covers 17 residues. In DNA, the CDR3 is TGTGCCAGCACCCCCGCCCAGGGAAGCTCTGGGGCCAACGTCCTGACTTTC. Amino acid sequence: CASTPAQGSSGANVLTF.

The CDR3 sequence: CASSQSRLNTEAFF. CDR3 nucleotide sequence: TGCGCCAGCAGCCAATCCCGTCTGAACACTGAAGCTTTCTTT. J is TRBJ1-1 and V is TRBV4-1; D is unresolved. Germline CDR1 and CDR2: MGHRA and YSYEKL. The CDR3 is 14 amino acids. Trimming pared 2 bases from V and 0 bases from J, leaving 7 bases between.

The rearrangement links TRBV4-2 to TRBJ1-6; 7 nucleotides agree with TRBD1. Germline values: CDR1 LGHNA, CDR2 YNFKEQ. The J segment lost 4 bases and the V segment lost 0 bases, leaving 6 bases of the junction unmatched. The CDR3 extends over 17 amino acids. The CDR3: CASSQDGAGQYNSPLHF. The DNA of the CDR3 is TGTGCCAGCAGCCAAGATGGGGCGGGACAGTATAATTCACCCCTCCACTTT.

This chain links TRBV9 with TRBJ2-5; D is possibly TRBD1 (6 bases). Trimming cost V 4 bases and J 4 bases, with 17 bases left between them. Per germline, CDR1 SGDLS and CDR2 YYNGEE. The CDR3 consists of 15 residues. The CDR3 spells CASSPRDNSGETQYF. CDR3 coding DNA: TGTGCCAGCAGCCCCCGGGACAATAGTGGAGAGACCCAGTACTTC. The whole variable domain, filled in from reference TRBV9 and TRBJ2-5, reads DSGVTQTPKHLITATGQRVTLRCSPRSGDLSVYWYQQSLDQGLQFLIQYYNGEERAKGNILERFSAQQFPDLHSELNLSSLELGDSALYFCASSPRDNSGETQYFGPGTRLLVL.

The CDR3 here is CASIRRQGDQPQHF. Here the CDR3 DNA reads TGTGCCAGCATACGTCGACAGGGAGATCAGCCCCAGCATTTT. The chain has TRBV28 and TRBJ1-5; 7 bases are a match to TRBD1. This CDR3 is 14 amino acids long. V was pared by 7 bases and J by 5 bases, with 8 bases of the junction left unmatched. From germline, CDR1 is MDHEN and CDR2 SYDVKM.

V usage is TRBV5-6 and J usage is TRBJ2-7, with TRBD2 identical over 8 bases. The CDR3 is 14 amino acids. Germline CDR1 SGHDT, CDR2 YYEEEE. The V and J ends lost 2 bases and 1 base, in that order; junction bases with no gene match: 2. CDR3 in amino acids: CASSFAGGSYEQYF. The CDR3 DNA follows: TGTGCCAGCAGCTTCGCGGGAGGATCCTACGAGCAGTACTTC.

V is TRBV2 and J is TRBJ2-5, with 10 bases matching TRBD1. V dropped 9 bases and J dropped 5; count of bases not matched to a gene: 6. Germline V CDR1 and CDR2: SNHLY, FYNNEI. The CDR3 loop spans 13 amino acids. CDR3: CASGQGGKETQYF. CDR3 nucleotide sequence: TGTGCCAGTGGACAGGGGGGGAAGGAGACCCAGTACTTC.

The chain is built from TRBV11-2 and TRBJ1-1; D gene uncertain. This CDR3 is built from 13 residues. The V end lost 7 bases, the J end lost 4 bases, and 13 bases lay between the germline ends. The germline gives CDR1 SGHAT, CDR2 FQNNGV. CDR3 residues: CASTNPGFTEAFF. CDR3 bases: TGTGCCAGCACGAACCCCGGGTTCACTGAAGCTTTCTTT.

The V call is TRBV5-1, the J call TRBJ1-1, with D uncertain. The CDR3 contains 14 residues. CDR1 SGHRS and CDR2 YFSETQ come from the germline V gene. Trimming cost V 4 bases and J 1 base, with 11 bases left between them. The CDR3 region is CASSLNSQNTEAFF. The CDR3 nucleotides read TGCGCCAGCAGCCTTAACAGTCAGAACACTGAAGCTTTCTTT.

The chain combines TRBV7-8 with TRBJ2-4, with D possibly being TRBD2 (5 bases). The CDR3 sequence is 14 residues long. In germline, CDR1 is SGHVS, CDR2 FQNEAQ. Trimming took 2 bases from V and 1 from J, leaving 6 bases between them. Here the CDR3 reads CASSLWEAKNIQYF. The CDR3 DNA sequence: TGTGCCAGCAGCTTATGGGAGGCCAAAAACATTCAGTACTTC. Drawing the rest from reference TRBV7-8 and TRBJ2-4, the complete variable domain is GAGVSQSPRYKVAKRGQDVALRCDPISGHVSLFWYQQALGQGPEFLTYFQNEAQLDKSGLPSDRFFAERPEGSVSTLKIQRTQQEDSAVYLCASSLWEAKNIQYFGAGTRLSVL.

This clone is classed as large. The chain combines TRBV27 with TRBJ2-1, with TRBD2 matching over 9 bases. Germline V lookup: CDR1 MNHEY, CDR2 SMNVEV (reference sequence). Trimming cost V 3 bases and J 6 bases; bases outside gene matches: 12. This CDR3 region has 17 residues. CDR3 residues: CASSFGLAGYLGNEQFF. CDR3 coding DNA: TGTGCCAGCAGTTTCGGGCTAGCGGGATATTTAGGCAATGAGCAGTTCTTC.

A single count supports this clone. V is TRBV7-2 and J is TRBJ2-5, with D possibly matching TRBD2 (5 bases). Germline CDR1 reads SGHTA; CDR2 reads FQGNSA. The CDR3 runs 15 residues. V dropped 4 bases and J dropped 2 bases, with 14 bases sitting between them. CDR3 region: CASSSGSVGQETQYF. The DNA of the CDR3 is TGTGCCAGCAGCTCGGGAAGCGTAGGTCAAGAGACCCAGTACTTC.

The chain is built from TRBV16 and TRBJ1-5; D is ambiguous. The V end lost 0 bases, the J end lost 0 bases, and 24 bases lay between the germline ends. The length of the CDR3 is 21 residues. Germline CDR1 KGHSY, CDR2 FQNENV. The CDR3 DNA sequence: TGTGCCAGCAGCCAATCGGAGATCTGGGAATGGCGGGTCAATAGCAATCAGCCCCAGCATTTT. Its protein product is CASSQSEIWEWRVNSNQPQHF. The full variable domain, rest sourced from reference TRBV16 and TRBJ1-5, is GEEVAQTPKHLVRGEGQKAKLYCAPIKGHSYVFWYQQVLKNEFKFLISFQNENVFDETGMPKERFSAKCLPNSPCSLEIQATKLEDSAVYFCASSQSEIWEWRVNSNQPQHFGDGTRLSIL.

The chain has TRBV11-2 and TRBJ2-1; 7 nucleotides agree with TRBD2. V shed 5 bases and J 4 bases; nucleotides not matched to a gene: 11. Germline V gene sequence: CDR1 SGHAT, CDR2 FQNNGV. The CDR3 has 16 residues. This chain's CDR3 is CASSVLSSGYYNEQFF. The CDR3 coding sequence is TGTGCCAGCAGCGTTCTATCTAGCGGTTATTACAATGAGCAGTTCTTC.